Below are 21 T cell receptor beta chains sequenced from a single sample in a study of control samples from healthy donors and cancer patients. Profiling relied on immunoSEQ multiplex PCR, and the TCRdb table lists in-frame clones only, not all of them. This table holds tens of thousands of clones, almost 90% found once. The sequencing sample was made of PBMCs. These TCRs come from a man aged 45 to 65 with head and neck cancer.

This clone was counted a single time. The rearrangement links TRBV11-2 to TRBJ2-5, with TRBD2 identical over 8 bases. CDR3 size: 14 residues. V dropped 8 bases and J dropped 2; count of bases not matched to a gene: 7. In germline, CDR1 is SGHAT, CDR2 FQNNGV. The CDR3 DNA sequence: TGTGCCAGCGCGTCGGTAGCGGGGCAAGAGACCCAGTACTTC. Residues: CASASVAGQETQYF.

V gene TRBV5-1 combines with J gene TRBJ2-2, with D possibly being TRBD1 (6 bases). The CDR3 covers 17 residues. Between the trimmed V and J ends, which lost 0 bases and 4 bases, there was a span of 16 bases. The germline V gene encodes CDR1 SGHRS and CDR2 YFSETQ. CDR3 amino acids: CASSLVPTGMGTGELFF. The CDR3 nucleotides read TGCGCCAGCAGCTTGGTCCCCACAGGGATGGGCACCGGGGAGCTGTTTTTT.

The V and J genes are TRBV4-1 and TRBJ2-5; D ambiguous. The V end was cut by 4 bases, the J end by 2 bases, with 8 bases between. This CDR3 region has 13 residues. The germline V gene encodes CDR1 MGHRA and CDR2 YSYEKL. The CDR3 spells CASSPISQETQYF. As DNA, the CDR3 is TGCGCCAGCAGCCCAATTTCTCAAGAGACCCAGTACTTC.

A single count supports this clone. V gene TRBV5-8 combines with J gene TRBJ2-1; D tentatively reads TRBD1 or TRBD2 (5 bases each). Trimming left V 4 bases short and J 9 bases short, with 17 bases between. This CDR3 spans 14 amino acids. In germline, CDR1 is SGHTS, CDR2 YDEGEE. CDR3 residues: CASSPRRGPSEQFF. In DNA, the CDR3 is TGTGCCAGCAGCCCGCGTCGGGGACCAAGTGAGCAGTTCTTC. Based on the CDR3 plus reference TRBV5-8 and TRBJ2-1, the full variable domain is EAGVTQSPTHLIKTRGQQATLRCSPISGHTSVYWYQQALGLGLQFLLWYDEGEERNRGNFPPRFSGRQFPNYSSELNVNALELEDSALYLCASSPRRGPSEQFFGPGTRLTVL.

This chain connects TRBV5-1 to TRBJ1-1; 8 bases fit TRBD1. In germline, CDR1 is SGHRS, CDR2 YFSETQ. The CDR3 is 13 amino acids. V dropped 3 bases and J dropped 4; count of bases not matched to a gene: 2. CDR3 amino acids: CASSSDRGTEAFF. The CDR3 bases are TGCGCCAGCAGCTCCGACAGGGGCACTGAAGCTTTCTTT. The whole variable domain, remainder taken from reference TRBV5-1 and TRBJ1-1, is KAGVTQTPRYLIKTRGQQVTLSCSPISGHRSVSWYQQTPGQGLQFLFEYFSETQRNKGNFPGRFSGRQFSNSRSEMNVSTLELGDSALYLCASSSDRGTEAFFGQGTRLTVV.

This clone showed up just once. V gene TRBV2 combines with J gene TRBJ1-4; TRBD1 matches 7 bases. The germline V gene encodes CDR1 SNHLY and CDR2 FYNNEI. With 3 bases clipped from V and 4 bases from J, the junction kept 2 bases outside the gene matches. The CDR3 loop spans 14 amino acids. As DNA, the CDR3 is TGTGCCAGCAGTGAGACAGGGTTTAATGAAAAACTGTTTTTT. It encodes CASSETGFNEKLFF. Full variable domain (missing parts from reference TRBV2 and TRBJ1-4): EPEVTQTPSHQVTQMGQEVILRCVPISNHLYFYWYRQILGQKVEFLVSFYNNEISEKSEIFDDQFSVERPDGSNFTLKIRSTKLEDSAMYFCASSETGFNEKLFFGSGTQLSVL.

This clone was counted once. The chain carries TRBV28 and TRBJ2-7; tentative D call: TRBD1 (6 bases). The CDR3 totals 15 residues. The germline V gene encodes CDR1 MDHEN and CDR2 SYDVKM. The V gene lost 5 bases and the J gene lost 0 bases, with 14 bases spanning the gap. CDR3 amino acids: CASSPLRGISYEQYF. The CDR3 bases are TGTGCCAGCAGTCCGCTGAGGGGGATCTCCTACGAGCAGTACTTC.

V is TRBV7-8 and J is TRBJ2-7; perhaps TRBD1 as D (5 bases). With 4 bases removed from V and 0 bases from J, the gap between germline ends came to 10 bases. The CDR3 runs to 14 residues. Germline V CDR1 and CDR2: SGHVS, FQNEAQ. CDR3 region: CASSYDSLSYEQYF. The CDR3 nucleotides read TGTGCCAGCAGCTATGACAGCCTCTCCTACGAGCAGTACTTC.

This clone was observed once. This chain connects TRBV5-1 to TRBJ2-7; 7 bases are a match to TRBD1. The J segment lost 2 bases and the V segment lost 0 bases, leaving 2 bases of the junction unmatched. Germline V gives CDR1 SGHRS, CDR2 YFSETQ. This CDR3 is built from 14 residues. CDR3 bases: TGCGCCAGCAGCTTGGAGACAGGGCCCTACGAGCAGTACTTC. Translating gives CASSLETGPYEQYF.

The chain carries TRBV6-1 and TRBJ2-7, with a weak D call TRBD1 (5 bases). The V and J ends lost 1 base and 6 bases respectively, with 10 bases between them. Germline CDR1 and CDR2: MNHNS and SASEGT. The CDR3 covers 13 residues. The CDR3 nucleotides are TGTGCCAGCAGTGAAGTAGGGGTCGGCGAGCAGTACTTC. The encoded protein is CASSEVGVGEQYF.

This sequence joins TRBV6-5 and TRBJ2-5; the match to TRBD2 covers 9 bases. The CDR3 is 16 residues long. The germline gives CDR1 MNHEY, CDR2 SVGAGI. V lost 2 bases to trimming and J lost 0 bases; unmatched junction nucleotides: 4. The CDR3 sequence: CASSYASGEYQETQYF. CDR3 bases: TGTGCCAGCAGTTACGCTAGCGGGGAGTACCAAGAGACCCAGTACTTC.

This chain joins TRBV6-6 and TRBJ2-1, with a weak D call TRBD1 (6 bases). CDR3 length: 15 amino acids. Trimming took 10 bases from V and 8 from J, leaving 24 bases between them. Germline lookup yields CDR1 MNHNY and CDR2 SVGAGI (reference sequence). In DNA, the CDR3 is TGTGCCACCAATCCAGGGGTGGGTCATACCGATGAGCAGTTCTTC. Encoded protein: CATNPGVGHTDEQFF.

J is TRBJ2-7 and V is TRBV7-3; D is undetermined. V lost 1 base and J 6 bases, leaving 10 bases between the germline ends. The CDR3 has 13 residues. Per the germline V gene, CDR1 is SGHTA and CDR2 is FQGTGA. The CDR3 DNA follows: TGTGCCAGCAGCTTAAGACCACAGACCGAGCAGTACTTC. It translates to CASSLRPQTEQYF. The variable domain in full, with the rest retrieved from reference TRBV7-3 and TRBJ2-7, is GAGVSQTPSNKVTEKGKYVELRCDPISGHTALYWYRQSLGQGPEFLIYFQGTGAADDSGLPNDRFFAVRPEGSVSTLKIQRTERGDSAVYLCASSLRPQTEQYFGPGTRLTVT.

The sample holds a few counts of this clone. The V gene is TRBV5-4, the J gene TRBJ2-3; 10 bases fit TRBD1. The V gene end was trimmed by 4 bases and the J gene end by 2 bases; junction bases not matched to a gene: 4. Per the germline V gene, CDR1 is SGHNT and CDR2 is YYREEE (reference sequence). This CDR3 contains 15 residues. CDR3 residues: CASSKDRGYTDTQYF. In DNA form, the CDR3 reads TGTGCCAGCAGCAAGGACAGGGGGTACACAGATACGCAGTATTTT.

CDR3 residues: CASSDGLAGGSETQYF. In nucleotides, the CDR3 is TGTGCCAGCAGTGACGGACTAGCGGGGGGTTCAGAGACCCAGTACTTC. The chain is built from TRBV6-4 and TRBJ2-5, with TRBD2 matching 14 bases. The germline gives CDR1 MRHNA, CDR2 SNTAGT. The J segment lost 4 bases and the V segment lost 2 bases, leaving 3 bases of the junction unmatched. The CDR3 loop spans 16 amino acids.

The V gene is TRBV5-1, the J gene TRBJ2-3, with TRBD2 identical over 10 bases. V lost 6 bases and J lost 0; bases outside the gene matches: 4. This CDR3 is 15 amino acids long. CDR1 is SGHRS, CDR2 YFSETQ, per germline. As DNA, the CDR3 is TGCGCCAGCACCCTGACTAGCGGGAGCACAGATACGCAGTATTTT. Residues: CASTLTSGSTDTQYF.

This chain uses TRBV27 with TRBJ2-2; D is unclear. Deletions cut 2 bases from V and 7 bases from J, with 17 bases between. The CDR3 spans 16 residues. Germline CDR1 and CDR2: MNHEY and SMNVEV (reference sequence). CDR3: CASSLKRPDLRGELFF. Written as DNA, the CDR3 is TGTGCCAGCAGTTTAAAGCGACCTGATCTCCGCGGGGAGCTGTTTTTT.

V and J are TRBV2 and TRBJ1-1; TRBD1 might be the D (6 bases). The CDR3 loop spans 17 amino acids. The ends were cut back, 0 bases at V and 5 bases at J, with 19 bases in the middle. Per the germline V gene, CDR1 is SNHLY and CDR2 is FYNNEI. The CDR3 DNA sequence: TGTGCCAGCAGTGAAGCGCTTGTGACAGGACGGGAAACTGAAGCTTTCTTT. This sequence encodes CASSEALVTGRETEAFF.

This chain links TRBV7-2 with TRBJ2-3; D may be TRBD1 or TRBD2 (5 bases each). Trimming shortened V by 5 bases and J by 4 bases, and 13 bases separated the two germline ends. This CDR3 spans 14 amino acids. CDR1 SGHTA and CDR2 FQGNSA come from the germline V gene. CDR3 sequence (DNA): TGTGCCAGCAGCCCGCTCAGGGACCCAGATACGCAGTATTTT. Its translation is CASSPLRDPDTQYF.

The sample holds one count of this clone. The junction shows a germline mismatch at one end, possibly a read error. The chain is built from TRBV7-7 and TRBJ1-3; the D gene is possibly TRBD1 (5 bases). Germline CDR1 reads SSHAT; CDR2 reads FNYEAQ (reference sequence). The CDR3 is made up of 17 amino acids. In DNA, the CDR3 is TGTGCTAGCAGCTTAGAGGGCTCAGGGCCGTCTGGAAACACCATATATTTT. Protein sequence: CASSLEGSGPSGNTIYF.

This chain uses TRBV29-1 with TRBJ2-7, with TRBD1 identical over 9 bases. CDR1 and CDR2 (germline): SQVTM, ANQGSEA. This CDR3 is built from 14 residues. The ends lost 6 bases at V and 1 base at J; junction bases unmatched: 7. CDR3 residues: CSVKTGGESYEQYF. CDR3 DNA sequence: TGCAGCGTGAAAACAGGGGGCGAGTCCTACGAGCAGTACTTC.